This paragraph covers one TCR beta chain sequence. Its antigen is unknown. Researchers ran the PCR with 60 Vbeta and 13 Jbeta primers. Assay used: immunoSEQ multiplex PCR; TCRdb lists only in-frame clones, some missing. The sample holds under 250,000 clones; around 80% are singletons and the top ten take approximately 0.47%. The record originates from a study of cytomegalovirus exposure and HLA in healthy donors. Study-level results: According to the study, some 160 TCR beta chains were cytomegalovirus-associated. Association of fewer than 20,000 TCR beta sequences with HLA alleles was found at 0.05 false discovery rate in a later analysis.

Germline CDR1 SGHRS, CDR2 YFSETQ. The CDR3 is 14 amino acids. After removal of 4 bases from V and 4 bases from J, the junction contained 1 base not matched to a gene. The chain has TRBV5-1 and TRBJ2-7; 14 bases align to TRBD2. What was sequenced was PBMCs. This sequence originates from a boy aged 5-17 years in good health and CMV-seronegative. This chain's CDR3 is CASSGTSGGYEQYF. CDR3 coding DNA: TGCGCCAGCAGCGGGACTAGCGGGGGTTACGAGCAGTACTTC.